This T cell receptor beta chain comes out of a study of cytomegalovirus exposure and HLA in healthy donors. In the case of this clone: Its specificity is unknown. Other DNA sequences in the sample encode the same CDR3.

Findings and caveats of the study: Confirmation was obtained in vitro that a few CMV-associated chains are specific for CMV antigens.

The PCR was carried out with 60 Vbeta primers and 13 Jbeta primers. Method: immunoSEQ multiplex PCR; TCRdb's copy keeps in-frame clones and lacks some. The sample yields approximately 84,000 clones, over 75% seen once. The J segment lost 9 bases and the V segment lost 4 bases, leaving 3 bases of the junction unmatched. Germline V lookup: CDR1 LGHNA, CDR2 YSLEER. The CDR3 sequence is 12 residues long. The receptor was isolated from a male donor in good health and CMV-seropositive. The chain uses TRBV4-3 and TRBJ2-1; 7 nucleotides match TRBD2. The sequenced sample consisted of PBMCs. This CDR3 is CASSRASGEQFF. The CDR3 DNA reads TGCGCCAGCAGCCGAGCTAGCGGTGAGCAGTTCTTC.